The table lists the clone carrying this T cell receptor (beta chain) with many counts. The CDR3 covers 17 residues. Germline V CDR1 and CDR2: SGHVS, FNYEAQ. Deletions cut 5 bases from V and 1 base from J, with 17 bases between. The record originates from a study of early T cells in non-severe SARS-CoV-2 infection. Study overall: The sequenced material was bulk RNA from unsorted whole blood, and its chains were unpaired.

Via MiXCR, TCRdb re-called the 5' RACE reads, giving one row per CDR3 protein. This table has 75,000 to 80,000 distinct CDR3 sequences, roughly 12% appearing once. Source: whole blood, taken at baseline. The source is an adult who was a healthcare worker with PCR-confirmed SARS-CoV-2 infection or an uninfected control (not recorded which). The chain combines TRBV7-6 with TRBJ2-2; D is unresolved. CDR3 sequence: CASSPTAVGRNTGELFF. The DNA of the CDR3 is TGTGCCAGCAGCCCCACCGCGGTTGGTCGGAACACCGGGGAGCTGTTTTTT.